The clone carrying this T cell receptor beta chain has just a few counts. The PCR used 60 Vbeta and 13 Jbeta primers. Produced via immunoSEQ multiplex PCR; TCRdb's table is partial and in-frame only. The sample has 85,000 to 120,000 clones, 65% to 80% seen once; the top ten hold 3.5% to 4%. Germline CDR1 and CDR2: SGHRS and YFSETQ. This CDR3 is built from 14 residues. The J segment lost 1 base and the V segment lost 3 bases, leaving 2 bases of the junction unmatched. The data derive from a study of cytomegalovirus exposure and HLA in healthy donors. The chain links TRBV5-1 to TRBJ2-5, with TRBD2 matching over 8 bases. Sample: PBMCs. The receptor's source is a man between 60 and 75 years old in good health and CMV-seronegative. CDR3 nucleotides: TGCGCCAGCAGCTCCGGACTAGCCCAAGAGACCCAGTACTTC. Amino acids: CASSSGLAQETQYF.